This T cell receptor beta chain was obtained from a study of identical twins. TCRdb independently ran MiXCR on the 5' RACE reads; one entry per CDR3 protein. The table includes 250,000 or so distinct CDR3 sequences, 7.5% detected once. The table lists this clonotype with many counts. There are 20 residues in the CDR3. V lost 10 bases and J lost 3; bases outside the gene matches: 23. CDR1 and CDR2 from the germline V gene are SGHVS and FQNEAQ. This sample also appeared in a second study, on yellow fever vaccine responses in identical twins.

The source is a young woman in good health. The V and J genes are TRBV7-8 and TRBJ2-2; 10 bases agree with TRBD2. The sequencing sample was made of CD8+ T cells sorted from blood. The CDR3, as DNA: TGTGCCACCCCACCCTGGGGAGTTCTAGCGGGAGCTAAAGACACCGGGGAGCTGTTTTTT. Residues: CATPPWGVLAGAKDTGELFF.